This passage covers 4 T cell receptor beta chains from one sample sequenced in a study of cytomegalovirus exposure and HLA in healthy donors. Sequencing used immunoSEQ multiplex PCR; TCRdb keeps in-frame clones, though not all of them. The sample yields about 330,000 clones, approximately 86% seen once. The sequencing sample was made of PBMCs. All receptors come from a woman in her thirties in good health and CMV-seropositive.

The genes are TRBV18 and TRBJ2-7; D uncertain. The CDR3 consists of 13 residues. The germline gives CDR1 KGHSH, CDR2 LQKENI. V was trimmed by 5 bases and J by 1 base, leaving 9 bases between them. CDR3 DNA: TGTGCCAGCTCATCTGTAGGGTCCTACGAGCAGTACTTC. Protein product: CASSSVGSYEQYF.

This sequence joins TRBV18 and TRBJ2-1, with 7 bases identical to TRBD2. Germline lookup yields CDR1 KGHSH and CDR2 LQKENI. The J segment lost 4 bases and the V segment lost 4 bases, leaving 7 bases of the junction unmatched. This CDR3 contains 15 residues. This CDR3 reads CASSREGTPYNEQFF. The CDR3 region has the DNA TGTGCCAGCTCACGGGAGGGGACCCCTTACAATGAGCAGTTCTTC.

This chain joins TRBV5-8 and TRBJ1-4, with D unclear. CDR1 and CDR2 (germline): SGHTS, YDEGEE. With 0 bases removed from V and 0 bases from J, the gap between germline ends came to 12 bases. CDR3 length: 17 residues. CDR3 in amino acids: CASSLALGDATNEKLFF. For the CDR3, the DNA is TGTGCCAGCAGCTTGGCTCTGGGAGATGCAACTAATGAAAAACTGTTTTTT.

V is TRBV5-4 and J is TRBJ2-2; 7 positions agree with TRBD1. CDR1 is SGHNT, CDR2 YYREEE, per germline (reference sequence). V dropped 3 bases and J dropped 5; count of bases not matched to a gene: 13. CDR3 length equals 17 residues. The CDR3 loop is CASSSDGRDRGTGELFF. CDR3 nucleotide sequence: TGTGCCAGCAGCTCAGACGGCAGGGACAGAGGGACCGGGGAGCTGTTTTTT.